This T cell receptor beta chain was sequenced for a study of blood T cell repertoires in COVID-19. This CDR3 comprises 17 residues. From germline, CDR1 is SEHNR and CDR2 FQNEAQ (reference sequence). Germline trimming cut 1 base from V and 3 bases from J; bases unmatched to any gene: 3. This table comes from immunoSEQ multiplex PCR, and its TCRdb copy is limited to in-frame clones, with some not included. The sample records around 250,000 clones, approximately 85% being singletons. The source material was PBMCs or T cells enriched from blood (not recorded which). The TCR sequence derives from a woman aged 45-59 years who had recovered from COVID-19. The chain couples TRBV7-9 to TRBJ2-1; 13 bases are shared with TRBD2. The CDR3 bases are TGTGCCAGCAGCTTAGTCGGACTAGCGGGAGTCTACAATGAGCAGTTCTTC. It is translated as CASSLVGLAGVYNEQFF.